The 29 T cell receptor beta chains reported below all come from one sample, sequenced in a study of blood T cell repertoires in COVID-19. The assay was immunoSEQ multiplex PCR, and TCRdb's table has in-frame clones only and misses some. The sample records 350,000 or so clones, 88% being singletons. The sequenced sample consisted of PBMCs or T cells enriched from blood (not recorded which). The receptors here all came from a young woman who had been exposed to COVID-19.

This clone has just one count. The J gene is TRBJ2-1, the V gene TRBV7-8; 10 bases map to TRBD2. Germline CDR1 and CDR2: SGHVS and FQNEAQ. CDR3 length equals 16 residues. The V gene end was trimmed by 5 bases and the J gene end by 7 bases; junction bases not matched to a gene: 11. The CDR3 loop reads CASSPRRSGRGNEQFF. The DNA for the CDR3 is TGTGCCAGCAGCCCACGTAGGAGCGGGAGGGGAAATGAGCAGTTCTTC.

The chain uses TRBV19 and TRBJ1-3; maybe TRBD1 (5 bases). V was trimmed by 3 bases and J by 2 bases, leaving 11 bases between them. Germline loops: CDR1 LNHDA, CDR2 SQIVND (reference sequence). The CDR3 is 15 residues long. In nucleotides, the CDR3 is TGTGCCAGTAGTATGGGGCAGCCACCTGGAAACACCATATATTTT. Residues: CASSMGQPPGNTIYF. The whole variable domain, filled in from reference TRBV19 and TRBJ1-3, reads DGGITQSPKYLFRKEGQNVTLSCEQNLNHDAMYWYRQDPGQGLRLIYYSQIVNDFQKGDIAEGYSVSREKKESFPLTVTSAQKNPTAFYLCASSMGQPPGNTIYFGEGSWLTVV.

The chain has TRBV18 and TRBJ2-1; 7 positions agree with TRBD2. The CDR3 contains 14 residues. Germline CDR1 reads KGHSH; CDR2 reads LQKENI. Losses at the gene ends were 4 bases for V and 7 bases for J; bases not matched to a gene: 7. CDR3 bases: TGTGCCAGCTCACGCCGGGAGGCGGGGAATGAGCAGTTCTTC. This encodes CASSRREAGNEQFF.

This rearrangement joins TRBV3-1 (or the pseudogene TRBV3-2) to TRBJ1-6; D is unresolved. The germline V gene encodes CDR1 LGHDT and CDR2 YNNKEL (reference sequence). The CDR3 has 15 amino acids. V shed 2 bases and J shed 5 bases, with 10 bases lying between them. The DNA of the CDR3 is TGTGCCAGCAGCCAAACCACAGCTCATAATTCACCCCTCCACTTT. Protein product: CASSQTTAHNSPLHF.

This chain uses TRBV19 with TRBJ1-1; D is undetermined. The V and J ends lost 5 bases and 3 bases respectively, with 10 bases between them. CDR3 length equals 13 residues. Germline-derived CDR1 and CDR2 are LNHDA and SQIVND (reference sequence). CDR3 amino acids: CASSFVADTEAFF. CDR3 nucleotides: TGTGCCAGTAGTTTTGTCGCGGACACTGAAGCTTTCTTT.

V usage is TRBV13 and J usage is TRBJ2-1, with 7 bases fitting TRBD1. V shed 5 bases, J shed 7 bases, and the junction held 5 bases outside the gene matches. This CDR3 is built from 13 residues. CDR1 is PRHDT, CDR2 FYEKMQ, per germline (reference sequence). The CDR3 DNA is TGTGCCAGCAGCGCACAGGGGAGTAATGAGCAGTTCTTC. It codes for CASSAQGSNEQFF.

This CDR3 reads CASSLGLTSGTVGEQYF. CDR3 DNA: TGTGCCAGCAGTTTGGGCCTAACTAGCGGGACCGTCGGCGAGCAGTACTTC. This rearrangement joins TRBV28 to TRBJ2-7; 10 bases align to TRBD2. Germline V gene data show CDR1 as MDHEN and CDR2 as SYDVKM. The length of the CDR3 is 17 residues. Losses at the gene ends were 3 bases for V and 6 bases for J; bases not matched to a gene: 14.

With respect to this clone: The sample holds other DNA sequences that translate to the same CDR3. The V call is TRBV9, the J call TRBJ2-7, with D possibly matching TRBD1 (6 bases). Trimming shortened V by 0 bases and J by 2 bases, and 9 bases separated the two germline ends. The CDR3 consists of 14 residues. The germline CDR1 and CDR2 sequences are SGDLS and YYNGEE. CDR3: CASSVEQGPYEQYF. The CDR3 bases are TGTGCCAGCAGCGTAGAACAGGGCCCCTACGAGCAGTACTTC.

The chain has TRBV11-3 and TRBJ2-7, with a tentative D call TRBD1 (5 bases). There are 14 residues in the CDR3. Germline V lookup: CDR1 SGHNT, CDR2 YENEEA. The ends were cut back, 5 bases at V and 0 bases at J, with 11 bases in the middle. CDR3 DNA: TGTGCCAGCAGCCTCCTACAGGACTCCTACGAGCAGTACTTC. Translating it yields CASSLLQDSYEQYF.

The chain combines TRBV19 with TRBJ2-4, with D perhaps matching TRBD2 (6 bases). This CDR3 spans 13 amino acids. Germline CDR1 is LNHDA and CDR2 is SQIVND (reference sequence). V dropped 5 bases and J dropped 8 bases, with 13 bases sitting between them. For the CDR3, the DNA is TGTGCCAGTAGTCCCCGGGGGTTGGACATTCAGTACTTC. Protein: CASSPRGLDIQYF.

The chain couples TRBV9 to TRBJ2-1; 10 bases align to TRBD1. The junction had 7 bases not matched to a gene; V was cut back by 2 bases and J by 8 bases. Germline CDR1 and CDR2: SGDLS and YYNGEE. This CDR3 has 15 residues. The CDR3 sequence: CASSVTTGGFDEQFF. CDR3 DNA: TGTGCCAGCAGCGTTACGACAGGGGGCTTCGATGAGCAGTTCTTC.

V gene TRBV19 combines with J gene TRBJ1-5; the D gene is possibly TRBD1 (5 bases). This CDR3 is built from 12 residues. Germline CDR1 is LNHDA and CDR2 is SQIVND (reference sequence). The ends were cut back, 5 bases at V and 4 bases at J, with 6 bases in the middle. The CDR3 DNA reads TGTGCCAGTAGTTCAGGGAATCAGCCCCAGCATTTT. Amino acids: CASSSGNQPQHF. Together with reference TRBV19 and TRBJ1-5, the CDR3 gives the full variable domain: DGGITQSPKYLFRKEGQNVTLSCEQNLNHDAMYWYRQDPGQGLRLIYYSQIVNDFQKGDIAEGYSVSREKKESFPLTVTSAQKNPTAFYLCASSSGNQPQHFGDGTRLSIL.

This rearrangement joins TRBV6-5 to TRBJ2-3; 7 bases line up with TRBD1. This CDR3 has 16 residues. Germline CDR1 is MNHEY and CDR2 is SVGAGI. Trimming removed 2 bases from V and 2 bases from J; junction bases left unmatched: 7. CDR3 sequence: CASSYARDRDTDTQYF. CDR3 nucleotide sequence: TGTGCCAGCAGTTACGCTCGGGACAGAGACACAGATACGCAGTATTTT.

At least ten counts were recorded for this clone. V and J are TRBV6-6 and TRBJ2-1, with 8 bases aligning to TRBD2. CDR1 MNHNY and CDR2 SVGAGI come from the germline V gene (reference sequence). The ends lost 6 bases at V and 0 bases at J; junction bases unmatched: 4. The CDR3 spans 15 residues. CDR3 nucleotides: TGTGCCAGCAGAGAACTAGCGGACTCCTACAATGAGCAGTTCTTC. It translates to CASRELADSYNEQFF.

The chain links TRBV27 to TRBJ2-3; TRBD1 agrees at 7 bases. Germline trimming cut 4 bases from V and 4 bases from J; bases unmatched to any gene: 8. Germline V gene lookup returns CDR1 MNHEY and CDR2 SMNVEV (reference sequence). CDR3 length equals 15 residues. The CDR3 bases are TGTGCCAGCAGTTCCCTGGGGCAGGGGGCAGATACGCAGTATTTT. Amino acid sequence: CASSSLGQGADTQYF.

V and J are TRBV29-1 and TRBJ1-4; D is unresolved. The CDR3 spans 13 residues. Germline V gene lookup returns CDR1 SQVTM and CDR2 ANQGSEA. The germline V and J ends were trimmed by 4 bases and 4 bases, with 10 bases remaining between them. The CDR3 reads CSVGLRFNEKLFF. DNA of the CDR3: TGCAGCGTTGGTTTGAGATTTAATGAAAAACTGTTTTTT.

The V call is TRBV28, the J call TRBJ2-7, with D maybe TRBD1 (6 bases). The CDR3 is 11 residues long. V was shortened by 7 bases and J by 3 bases, with 7 bases between the two germline ends. The germline CDR1 and CDR2 sequences are MDHEN and SYDVKM. CDR3 sequence (DNA): TGTGCCAGCACAGGGGTCTACGAGCAGTACTTC. Protein: CASTGVYEQYF.

The chain recombines TRBV18 with TRBJ1-5; D might be TRBD1 (5 bases). The V gene lost 6 bases and the J gene lost 2 bases, with 11 bases spanning the gap. This CDR3 region has 14 residues. The germline V gene has CDR1 KGHSH and CDR2 LQKENI. The chain's CDR3 is CASSGGEGNQPQHF. The CDR3 region has the DNA TGTGCCAGCTCGGGAGGGGAGGGCAATCAGCCCCAGCATTTT.

The rearrangement joins TRBV28 to TRBJ1-5; TRBD1 agrees at 8 bases. In germline, CDR1 is MDHEN, CDR2 SYDVKM. The V and J ends lost 5 bases and 11 bases, in that order; junction bases with no gene match: 8. The CDR3 loop spans 13 amino acids. Here the CDR3 reads CASSLTRQGSQHF. The CDR3 DNA reads as TGTGCCAGCAGTCTTACCCGACAGGGGTCCCAGCATTTT.

Here the CDR3 DNA reads TGTGCCAGCAGCTTTGGGGGGGAATCCTACGAGCAGTACTTC. Translating gives CASSFGGESYEQYF. This chain joins TRBV11-3 and TRBJ2-7, with 7 positions matching TRBD2. The V gene's germline CDR1 is SGHNT and CDR2 YENEEA. The CDR3 runs to 14 residues. V shed 3 bases and J 1 base; nucleotides not matched to a gene: 3. Full variable domain (missing parts from reference TRBV11-3 and TRBJ2-7): EAGVVQSPRYKIIEKKQPVAFWCNPISGHNTLYWYLQNLGQGPELLIRYENEEAVDDSQLPKDRFSAERLKGVDSTLKIQPAELGDSAVYLCASSFGGESYEQYFGPGTRLTVT.

This chain links TRBV7-8 with TRBJ1-4, with unresolved D. Trimming took 4 bases from V and 2 from J, leaving 2 bases between them. This CDR3 spans 12 amino acids. Germline V gene sequence: CDR1 SGHVS, CDR2 FQNEAQ. CDR3 residues: CASSSTNEKLFF. DNA for the CDR3: TGTGCCAGCAGCTCGACTAATGAAAAACTGTTTTTT.

V is TRBV5-1 and J is TRBJ2-2; the D gene is possibly TRBD2 (7 bases). Germline CDR1 is SGHRS and CDR2 is YFSETQ. The CDR3 covers 15 residues. V was clipped by 4 bases and J by 4 bases, with 14 bases between them. The CDR3 region has the DNA TGCGCCAGCAGCCCAGCGGGACACAGCACCGGGGAGCTGTTTTTT. It codes for CASSPAGHSTGELFF.

The rearrangement uses TRBV7-9 and TRBJ2-7; the match to TRBD1 covers 8 bases. The ends lost 5 bases at V and 3 bases at J; junction bases unmatched: 12. Per the germline V gene, CDR1 is SEHNR and CDR2 is FQNEAQ (reference sequence). The CDR3 length is 16 residues. CDR3 DNA: TGTGCCAGCAGCCTTACAACCGGGACAGGTAGCTACGAGCAGTACTTC. The encoded protein is CASSLTTGTGSYEQYF.

The chain employs TRBV10-3 and TRBJ1-2; 11 positions match TRBD1. Trimming at V came to 2 bases and at J to 5 bases, leaving 7 bases not matched to a gene. CDR1 and CDR2 (germline): ENHRY, SYGVKD. This CDR3 contains 16 residues. Written as DNA, the CDR3 is TGTGCCATCAGTGAGACTACCGGGACAGGGGGTTATGGCTACACCTTC. Its protein product is CAISETTGTGGYGYTF.

The chain couples TRBV5-1 to TRBJ2-7, with TRBD2 matching 13 bases. V trimming: 0 bases; J trimming: 4 bases; junction bases outside the gene matches: 1. The germline gives CDR1 SGHRS, CDR2 YFSETQ. This CDR3 contains 15 residues. Here the CDR3 DNA reads TGCGCCAGCAGCTTGGAACTAGCGGGAGGGTACGAGCAGTACTTC. Amino acids: CASSLELAGGYEQYF.

The rearrangement links TRBV9 to TRBJ2-2; 9 bases are shared with TRBD1. The germline gives CDR1 SGDLS, CDR2 YYNGEE. V lost 6 bases to trimming and J lost 6 bases; unmatched junction nucleotides: 6. There are 14 residues in the CDR3. The CDR3 here is CASTWTGEAGELFF. In DNA form, the CDR3 reads TGTGCCAGCACATGGACAGGGGAAGCCGGGGAGCTGTTTTTT.

The count of this clone is one. The V gene is TRBV3-1 (or the pseudogene TRBV3-2), the J gene TRBJ2-1; D is unclear. The CDR3 totals 15 residues. Trimming took off 0 bases at V and 5 bases at J, with 11 bases between the two ends. The germline V gene has CDR1 LGHDT and CDR2 YNNKEL (reference sequence). In DNA, the CDR3 is TGTGCCAGCAGCCAAGAGGGCCAACTGAACAATGAGCAGTTCTTC. This encodes CASSQEGQLNNEQFF.

The chain employs TRBV28 and TRBJ1-1; 11 bases are a match to TRBD1. The CDR3 runs 17 residues. CDR1 and CDR2 from the germline V gene are MDHEN and SYDVKM. The ends lost 2 bases at V and 1 base at J; junction bases unmatched: 6. CDR3 sequence (DNA): TGTGCCAGCAGTTTACCCCGGACAGGGGGCGCGAACACTGAAGCTTTCTTT. Translating gives CASSLPRTGGANTEAFF.

The V and J genes are TRBV3-1 (or the pseudogene TRBV3-2) and TRBJ2-7, with TRBD1 identical over 9 bases. CDR1 is LGHDT and CDR2 is YNNKEL in the germline V gene (reference sequence). V dropped 5 bases and J dropped 3; count of bases not matched to a gene: 8. This CDR3 spans 15 amino acids. CDR3 amino acids: CASSAQTGGNYEQYF. The CDR3 nucleotides are TGTGCCAGCAGCGCCCAGACAGGGGGAAACTACGAGCAGTACTTC.